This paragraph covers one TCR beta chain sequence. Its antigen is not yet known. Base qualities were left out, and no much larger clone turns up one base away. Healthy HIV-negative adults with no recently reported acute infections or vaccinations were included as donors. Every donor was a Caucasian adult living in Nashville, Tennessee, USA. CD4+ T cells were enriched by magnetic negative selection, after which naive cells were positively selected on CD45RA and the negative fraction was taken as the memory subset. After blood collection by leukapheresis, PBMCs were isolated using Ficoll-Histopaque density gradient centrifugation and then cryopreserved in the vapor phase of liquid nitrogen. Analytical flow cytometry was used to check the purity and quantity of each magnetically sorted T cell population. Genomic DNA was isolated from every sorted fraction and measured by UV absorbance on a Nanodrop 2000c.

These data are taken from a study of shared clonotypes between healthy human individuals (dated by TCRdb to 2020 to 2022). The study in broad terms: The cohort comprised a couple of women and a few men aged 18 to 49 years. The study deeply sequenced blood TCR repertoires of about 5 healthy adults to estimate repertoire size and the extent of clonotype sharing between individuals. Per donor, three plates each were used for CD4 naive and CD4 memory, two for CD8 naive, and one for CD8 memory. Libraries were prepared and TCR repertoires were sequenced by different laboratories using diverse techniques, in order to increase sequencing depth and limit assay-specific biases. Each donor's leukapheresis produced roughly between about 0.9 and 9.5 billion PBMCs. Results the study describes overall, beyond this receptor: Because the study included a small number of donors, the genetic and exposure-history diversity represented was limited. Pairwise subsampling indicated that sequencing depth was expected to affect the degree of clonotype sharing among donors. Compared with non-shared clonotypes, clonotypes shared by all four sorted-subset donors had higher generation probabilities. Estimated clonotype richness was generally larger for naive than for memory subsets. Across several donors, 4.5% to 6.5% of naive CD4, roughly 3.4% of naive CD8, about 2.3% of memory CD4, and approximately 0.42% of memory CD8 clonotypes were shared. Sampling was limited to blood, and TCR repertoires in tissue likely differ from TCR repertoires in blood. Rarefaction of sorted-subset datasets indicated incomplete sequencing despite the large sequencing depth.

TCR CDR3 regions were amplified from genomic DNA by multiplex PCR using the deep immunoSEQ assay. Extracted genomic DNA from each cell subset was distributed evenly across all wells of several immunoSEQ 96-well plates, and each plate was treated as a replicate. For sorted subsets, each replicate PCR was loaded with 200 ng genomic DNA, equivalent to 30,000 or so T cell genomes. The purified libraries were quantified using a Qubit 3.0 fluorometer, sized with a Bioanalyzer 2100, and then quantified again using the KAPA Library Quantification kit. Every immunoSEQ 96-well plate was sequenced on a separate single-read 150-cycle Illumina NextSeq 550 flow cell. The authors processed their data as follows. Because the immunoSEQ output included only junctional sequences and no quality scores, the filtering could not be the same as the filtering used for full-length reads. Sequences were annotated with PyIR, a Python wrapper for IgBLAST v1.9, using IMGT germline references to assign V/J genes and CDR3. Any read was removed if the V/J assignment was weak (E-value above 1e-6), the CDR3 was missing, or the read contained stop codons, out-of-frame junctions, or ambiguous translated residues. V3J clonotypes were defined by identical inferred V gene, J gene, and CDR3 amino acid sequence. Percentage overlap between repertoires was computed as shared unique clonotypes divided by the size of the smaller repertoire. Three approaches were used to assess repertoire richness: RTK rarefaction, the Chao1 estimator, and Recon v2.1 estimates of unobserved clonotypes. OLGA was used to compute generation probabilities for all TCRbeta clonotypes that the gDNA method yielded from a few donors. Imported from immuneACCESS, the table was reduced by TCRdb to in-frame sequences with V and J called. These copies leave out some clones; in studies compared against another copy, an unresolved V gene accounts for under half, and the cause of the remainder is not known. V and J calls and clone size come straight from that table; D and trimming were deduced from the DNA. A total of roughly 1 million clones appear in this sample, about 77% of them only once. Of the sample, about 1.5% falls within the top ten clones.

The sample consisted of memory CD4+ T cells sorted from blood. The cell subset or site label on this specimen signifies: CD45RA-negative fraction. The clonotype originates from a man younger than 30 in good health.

In nucleotide form, the sequence is TGTGCCAGCTCACTATCCGGGACAGATACATCGGCTTTCTTT. Its protein product is CASSLSGTDTSAFF. The chain couples TRBV18 to TRBJ1-1, and TRBD1 matches 7 of the central bases. CDR1 and CDR2 (KGHSH, LQKENI) derive from the germline V gene. Germline trimming amounts to 4 bases on V and 11 bases on J, with 13 as the count of junction bases outside the gene matches. Spanning cysteine to phenylalanine, the CDR3 consists of 14 amino acids. Of all the DNA, just the CDR3 is kept, 42 bases in frame from base 1.